This T cell receptor beta chain was captured in a study of shared clonotypes between healthy human individuals. Study-level points and caveats: A reduction in generation probabilities was seen for non-shared clonotypes relative to those shared by all four donors.

V lost 4 bases, J lost 0 bases, and 4 bases stayed unmatched. This CDR3 comprises 16 residues. Per germline, CDR1 MNHEY and CDR2 SMNVEV (reference sequence). This clone was counted a single time. Its antigen remains unknown. Authors' processing steps: Sequence data from immunoSEQ were junction-only and lacked quality scores; consequently, filtering differed. Using immunoSEQ multiplex PCR, the repertoire was profiled, and TCRdb retains in-frame clones only, with some absent. The V and J calls and clone size come from that table; D and trimming were worked out from the DNA. The table shows about 1.4 million clones, with roughly 95% occurring only once. Both subsets, CD45RA+ naive and CD45RA-negative memory, were split from the CD4+ cells.

The sequenced sample consisted of naive CD4+ T cells sorted from blood. Subset reported: CD45RA+ positively selected. V and J are TRBV27 and TRBJ2-1; 9 bases are shared with TRBD1. The TCR originated in a young man in good health. The DNA for the CDR3 is TGTGCCAGCAGTTATCGGACAGGGGCCTCCTACAATGAGCAGTTCTTC. Its translation is CASSYRTGASYNEQFF.